These 3 T cell receptor beta chains share one sample of origin, sequenced in a study of blood T cells in healthy people across ages (dated by TCRdb to 2013 to 2016). The library was prepared using 5' RACE. The sequencer was an Illumina HiSeq 2500. A second PCR of about 6 to 11 cycles was run with a J-beta primer mix and a sample-barcoded 5' primer. TCRdb itself trimmed the public reads at Q25 with fastp, ran MiXCR and retained productive beta chains. Each CDR3 protein gets just one entry, which takes the most common genes and DNA from the rows behind it. Counted in this sample were 980,000 or so distinct CDR3 sequences; roughly 52% of them appeared once. The top ten clones comprise around 15% of the sample. Sequencing used blood. These receptors were obtained from a man aged 25 to 40 in good health.

The V call is TRBV12-3 or TRBV12-4, the J call TRBJ1-5; D possibly corresponds to TRBD1 (5 bases). Trimming left V 3 bases short and J 6 bases short, with 9 bases between. The CDR3 consists of 13 residues. CDR3 in DNA: TGTGCCAGCAGTTTCAGGGTAACTCAGCCCCAGCATTTT. It is translated as CASSFRVTQPQHF.

The table lists this clonotype with many counts. This sequence joins TRBV6-5 and TRBJ2-5, with D possibly being TRBD2 (6 bases). The CDR3 spans 13 residues. With 7 bases removed from V and 5 bases from J, the gap between germline ends came to 14 bases. Germline V gene sequence: CDR1 MNHEY, CDR2 SVGAGI. CDR3 amino acids: CASTEPGEETQYF. Here the CDR3 DNA reads TGTGCCAGCACCGAACCGGGGGAGGAGACCCAGTACTTC.

This clonotype has a handful of counts. The J gene is TRBJ2-1, the V gene TRBV15; the D is unclear. CDR1 is LNHNV, CDR2 YYDKDF, per germline (reference sequence). V was cut by 0 bases and J by 0 bases, with 9 bases left in between. CDR3 length equals 16 residues. In DNA form, the CDR3 reads TGTGCCACCAGCAGAGATACGGGCGCCTCCTACAATGAGCAGTTCTTC. Amino acid sequence: CATSRDTGASYNEQFF.